These T cell receptor beta chains were read from a single sample in a study of cytomegalovirus exposure and HLA in healthy donors. The table came from immunoSEQ multiplex PCR; TCRdb's copy has only in-frame clones and leaves some out. In the table there are 150,000 or so clones, approximately 84% of which are singletons. The sequencing input was PBMCs. The receptor source for this set is a man aged 25 to 40 in good health and CMV-seropositive. Both conserved end residues are part of each CDR3. D genes are given only for firm matches. A clone size is listed for some rows: how often the clone was seen (once, few, many), or a class if it is expanded.

j_call: TRBJ1-6; d_call: .; clone_size: .; v_call: TRBV6-4; cdr3_aa: CASSREPYNSPLHF; cdr3_nt: TGTGCCAGCAGCCGGGAACCCTATAATTCACCCCTCCACTTT
j_call: TRBJ1-1; d_call: TRBD1; clone_size: .; v_call: TRBV7-3; cdr3_aa: CASSPTGNERWTEAFF; cdr3_nt: TGTGCCAGCAGCCCGACAGGGAACGAACGTTGGACTGAAGCTTTCTTT
j_call: TRBJ2-1; d_call: TRBD2; clone_size: .; v_call: TRBV11-2; cdr3_aa: CASSITGTSGRNEQFF; cdr3_nt: TGTGCCAGCAGCATCACCGGGACTAGCGGACGTAATGAGCAGTTCTTC
j_call: TRBJ1-5; d_call: .; clone_size: .; v_call: TRBV7-2; cdr3_aa: CASSLQGYQPQHF; cdr3_nt: TGTGCCAGCAGTCTCCAGGGATATCAGCCCCAGCATTTT
j_call: TRBJ1-1; d_call: TRBD1; clone_size: .; v_call: TRBV10-3; cdr3_aa: CATGQGGTEAFF; cdr3_nt: TGTGCCACTGGACAGGGGGGCACTGAAGCTTTCTTT
j_call: TRBJ2-6; d_call: .; clone_size: .; v_call: TRBV4-1; cdr3_aa: CASSQELAIGANVLTF; cdr3_nt: TGCGCCAGCAGCCAAGAGCTGGCAATTGGGGCCAACGTCCTGACTTTC
j_call: TRBJ1-2; d_call: .; clone_size: .; v_call: TRBV6-4; cdr3_aa: CASSAGTDYGYTF; cdr3_nt: TGTGCCAGCAGTGCCGGCACAGACTATGGCTACACCTTC
j_call: TRBJ2-7; d_call: .; clone_size: .; v_call: TRBV19; cdr3_aa: CASSPPMAGMGSYEQYF; cdr3_nt: TGTGCCAGTAGTCCCCCCATGGCAGGGATGGGCTCCTACGAGCAGTACTTC
j_call: TRBJ1-1; d_call: .; clone_size: .; v_call: TRBV6-1; cdr3_aa: CASSDLLNTEAFF; cdr3_nt: TGTGCCAGCAGTGATCTACTAAACACTGAAGCTTTCTTT
j_call: TRBJ2-7; d_call: .; clone_size: .; v_call: TRBV2; cdr3_aa: CASNRDYEQYF; cdr3_nt: TGTGCCAGCAACCGCGACTACGAGCAGTACTTC
j_call: TRBJ1-4; d_call: TRBD1; clone_size: .; v_call: TRBV28; cdr3_aa: CASCVTGGGEKLFF; cdr3_nt: TGTGCCAGTTGTGTGACAGGGGGGGGTGAAAAACTGTTTTTT
j_call: TRBJ2-2; d_call: TRBD2; clone_size: few; v_call: TRBV14; cdr3_aa: CASSHRAGVGAGELFF; cdr3_nt: TGTGCCAGCAGCCACAGAGCGGGGGTTGGGGCCGGGGAGCTGTTTTTT
j_call: TRBJ2-7; d_call: .; clone_size: few; v_call: TRBV19; cdr3_aa: CASSHGNEQYF; cdr3_nt: TGTGCCAGTAGTCACGGGAACGAGCAGTACTTC
j_call: TRBJ2-2; d_call: .; clone_size: .; v_call: TRBV7-6; cdr3_aa: CASSPGTGELFF; cdr3_nt: TGTGCCAGTAGCCCCGGGACCGGGGAGCTGTTTTTT
j_call: TRBJ2-3; d_call: .; clone_size: .; v_call: TRBV2; cdr3_aa: CASSDGPDTQYF; cdr3_nt: TGTGCCAGCAGTGATGGGCCAGATACGCAGTATTTT
j_call: TRBJ1-2; d_call: TRBD1; clone_size: .; v_call: TRBV6-6; cdr3_aa: CASSSDRARGYTF; cdr3_nt: TGTGCCAGCAGTTCCGACAGGGCGCGGGGCTACACCTTC
j_call: TRBJ1-5; d_call: TRBD1; clone_size: .; v_call: TRBV15; cdr3_aa: CATSREQGVQPQHF; cdr3_nt: TGTGCCACCAGCAGAGAGCAGGGGGTTCAGCCCCAGCATTTT
j_call: TRBJ2-1; d_call: TRBD2; clone_size: .; v_call: TRBV11-2; cdr3_aa: CASSLGASGSPWQFF; cdr3_nt: TGTGCCAGCAGCTTAGGGGCTAGCGGGAGCCCGTGGCAGTTCTTC
j_call: TRBJ1-3; d_call: .; clone_size: .; v_call: TRBV19; cdr3_aa: CASSTYGNTIYF; cdr3_nt: TGTGCCAGTAGTACCTACGGAAACACCATATATTTT
j_call: TRBJ2-7; d_call: TRBD1; clone_size: .; v_call: TRBV6-6; cdr3_aa: CASSLQGMSNEQYF; cdr3_nt: TGTGCCAGCAGTTTACAGGGGATGTCCAACGAGCAGTACTTC
j_call: TRBJ1-4; d_call: .; clone_size: .; v_call: TRBV5-4; cdr3_aa: CASSSRGRGLGEKLFF; cdr3_nt: TGTGCCAGCAGCTCAAGAGGGCGGGGGCTCGGTGAAAAACTGTTTTTT
j_call: TRBJ2-1; d_call: TRBD2; clone_size: .; v_call: TRBV27; cdr3_aa: CASSRTSGRNHNEQFF; cdr3_nt: TGTGCCAGCAGTAGGACTAGCGGGAGGAACCACAATGAGCAGTTCTTC